This TCR beta chain was found in a study of regulatory T cells in long-lasting Graves disease. This clonotype was counted many times. Time point indicated: newly diagnosed GD, antithyroid drugs for less than 3 months. The authors made the TCR library using RNA they extracted from PBMCs. Germline V CDR1 and CDR2: SGDLS, YYNGEE. The germline V and J ends were trimmed by 0 bases and 7 bases, with 17 bases remaining between them. The CDR3 runs 16 residues. HTBI primers from iRepertoire and Arm-PCR of CDR3 regions yielded the TCR beta libraries. TCRdb recomputed calls from the multiplex PCR reads with MiXCR, one row per CDR3 protein. The sample shows 360,000 or so distinct CDR3 sequences, about 16% of them seen only once. This sample was shared with a second study, whose subject was T cells in Graves' hyperthyroidism and ophthalmopathy.

The receptor was isolated from a woman between 18 and 29 years old with Graves disease. Sequencing was performed on peripheral blood mononuclear cells (PBMCs), taken at new diagnosis, from a patient treated with antithyroid drugs. The genes are TRBV9 and TRBJ2-1; either TRBD1 or TRBD2 may fit D (5 bases each). As DNA, the CDR3 is TGTGCCAGCAGCGTAGGCGCTAGCCCAGGGAAGAATGAGCAGTTCTTC. Its protein is CASSVGASPGKNEQFF.